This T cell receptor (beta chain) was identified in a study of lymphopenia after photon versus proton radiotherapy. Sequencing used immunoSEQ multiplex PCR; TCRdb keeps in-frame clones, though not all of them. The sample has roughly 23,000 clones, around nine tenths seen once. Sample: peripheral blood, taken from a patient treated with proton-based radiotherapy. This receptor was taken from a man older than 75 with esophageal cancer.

In nucleotides, the CDR3 is TGTGCCTGGAGTGCCTTTAGCAATCAGCCCCAGCATTTT. It specifies CAWSAFSNQPQHF. The chain is built from TRBV30 and TRBJ1-5; D is uncertain. Trimming pared 1 base from V and 0 bases from J, leaving 4 bases between. The CDR3 loop spans 13 amino acids. CDR1 and CDR2 from the germline V gene are GTSNPN and SVGIG (reference sequence).